The rows below give T cell receptor beta chains drawn from one sample of a study of blood T cells in healthy people across ages. TCRdb fed the 5' RACE reads into MiXCR, producing one record per CDR3 protein. Of about 680,000 distinct CDR3 sequences in the sample, approximately 50% were seen once. The sequenced sample consisted of blood. Source of these receptors: a woman aged 55-75 years in good health. Both conserved end residues are part of each CDR3. Fields, in order: clone size, D gene, J gene, V gene, CDR3 protein, CDR3 DNA. The D gene is left open where the match is weak. Expanded clones are given a class, and other clones once, few, many or no size at all.

few . TRBJ1-2 TRBV20-1 CSASLLSGTEIYGYTF TGCAGTGCTAGCCTCCTCTCCGGGACCGAAATCTATGGCTACACCTTC
many . TRBJ2-3 TRBV20-1 CSAEGSGTTDTQYF TGCAGTGCTGAAGGTAGCGGAACCACAGATACGCAGTATTTT
once . TRBJ2-3 TRBV20-1 CSARSADTQYF TGCAGTGCTAGGAGCGCAGATACGCAGTATTTT
many TRBD1 TRBJ2-5 TRBV9 CASSVASQGAGETQYF TGTGCCAGCAGCGTAGCGTCACAGGGGGCGGGAGAGACCCAGTACTTC
few . TRBJ1-1 TRBV28 CASSFLKTEAFF TGTGCCAGCAGTTTCTTGAAAACTGAAGCTTTCTTT
. . TRBJ2-1 TRBV7-6 CASSLGRYLYNEQFF TGTGCCAGCAGCTTAGGGCGTTATCTGTACAATGAGCAGTTCTTC
. . TRBJ2-3 TRBV24-1 CATSGLLGEDTQYF TGTGCCACCAGTGGACTGCTGGGGGAAGATACGCAGTATTTT
few . TRBJ2-7 TRBV7-2 CASSPGYRDYEQYF TGTGCCAGCAGCCCAGGTTACAGGGACTACGAGCAGTACTTC
. TRBD2 TRBJ2-1 TRBV29-1 CSVPPSGHSYNEQFF TGCAGCGTTCCCCCTAGCGGCCACTCCTACAATGAGCAGTTCTTC
many TRBD2 TRBJ2-1 TRBV4-1 CASSDPGRGEQFF TGCGCCAGCAGCGACCCGGGGAGGGGTGAGCAGTTCTTC
. . TRBJ1-2 TRBV29-1 CSVGQASTNYGYTF TGCAGCGTTGGACAGGCCTCGACTAACTATGGCTACACCTTC
. TRBD2 TRBJ2-1 TRBV3-1 CASSYRTSGRAWDNEQFF TGTGCCAGCAGCTATAGGACTAGCGGGAGGGCCTGGGACAATGAGCAGTTCTTC
. . TRBJ2-7 TRBV5-4 CASSLAGEVGSYEQYF TGTGCCAGCAGCTTGGCTGGCGAGGTCGGATCGTACGAGCAGTACTTC
. . TRBJ1-5 TRBV7-2 CASSVQGGPQHF TGTGCCAGCAGCGTACAGGGAGGGCCCCAGCATTTT
few . TRBJ1-6 TRBV28 CASSFLYNSPLHF TGTGCCAGCAGTTTCCTCTATAATTCACCCCTCCACTTT
. . TRBJ2-1 TRBV20-1 CSARYAGLSYNEQFF TGCAGTGCTAGATATGCCGGCTTGTCCTACAATGAGCAGTTCTTC
. . TRBJ1-5 TRBV3-1 CASSPGPKLQPQHF TGTGCCAGCAGCCCCGGACCGAAACTACAGCCCCAGCATTTT
few . TRBJ1-2 TRBV20-1 CSAPAKGENYGYTF TGCAGTGCCCCGGCTAAGGGGGAAAACTATGGCTACACCTTC
. . TRBJ2-7 TRBV29-1 CSVAGLPYEQYF TGCAGCGTTGCAGGGTTACCCTACGAGCAGTACTTC
. . TRBJ2-1 TRBV6-2/TRBV6-3 CASSATGDLGYNEQFF TGTGCCAGCAGCGCAACGGGGGATCTGGGGTACAATGAGCAGTTCTTC
few . TRBJ1-2 TRBV7-9 CASSPWTDLSDYGYTF TGTGCCAGCAGCCCTTGGACAGATTTAAGTGACTATGGCTACACCTTC
. TRBD2 TRBJ2-7 TRBV6-6 CASSDPAGANYEQYF TGTGCCAGCAGTGACCCGGCGGGAGCTAACTACGAGCAGTACTTC
. TRBD2 TRBJ2-1 TRBV27 CASSLSPVLAGNNEQFF TGTGCCAGCAGTTTATCCCCCGTGTTAGCGGGGAACAATGAGCAGTTCTTC
. TRBD2 TRBJ2-7 TRBV20-1 CSARERGTSAYEQYF TGCAGTGCTAGAGAAAGGGGGACTAGTGCCTACGAGCAGTACTTC
once TRBD2 TRBJ2-7 TRBV6-2/TRBV6-3 CASSYVAGVHEQYF TGTGCCAGCAGTTACGTGGCGGGAGTCCACGAGCAGTACTTC
. . TRBJ2-3 TRBV5-1 CASSLAMSTDTQYF TGCGCCAGCAGCTTGGCCATGAGCACAGATACGCAGTATTTT
once . TRBJ2-7 TRBV7-2 CASSFGRYTYEQYF TGTGCCAGCAGCTTCGGGCGTTACACCTACGAGCAGTACTTC
many . TRBJ2-6 TRBV9 CASSVTGSGANVLTF TGTGCCAGCAGCGTAACAGGCTCTGGGGCCAACGTCCTGACTTTC
few TRBD1 TRBJ2-7 TRBV29-1 CSVTGTGDYEQYF TGCAGCGTCACCGGGACAGGCGACTACGAGCAGTACTTC
once TRBD2 TRBJ2-1 TRBV7-2 CASSQRLTWGLAVDFNEQFF TGTGCCAGCAGCCAACGACTGACATGGGGACTAGCGGTGGATTTCAATGAGCAGTTCTTC
few TRBD2 TRBJ2-4 TRBV10-3 CAISENVAGAAKNIQYF TGTGCCATCAGTGAGAACGTAGCGGGAGCGGCCAAAAACATTCAGTACTTC
. . TRBJ2-5 TRBV7-2 CASNSLGGLRETQYF TGTGCCAGCAACTCGCTCGGGGGCCTGAGGGAGACCCAGTACTTC
. TRBD2 TRBJ2-1 TRBV7-2 CASSFGGTSGRNEQFF TGTGCCAGCAGCTTTGGCGGGACTAGCGGGAGAAATGAGCAGTTCTTC
. . TRBJ2-1 TRBV4-1 CASSQAPGAVSYNEQFF TGCGCCAGCAGCCAAGCACCTGGAGCCGTATCCTACAATGAGCAGTTCTTC
few . TRBJ2-3 TRBV29-1 CSAGAGTLPTDTQYF TGCAGCGCTGGGGCCGGGACTCTCCCCACAGATACGCAGTATTTT
. . TRBJ2-7 TRBV19 CASSIDPGYEQYF TGTGCCAGTAGTATAGATCCAGGCTACGAGCAGTACTTC
. . TRBJ1-2 TRBV28 CATATSNNYGYTF TGTGCCACCGCGACCTCTAACAACTATGGCTACACCTTC
. . TRBJ2-5 TRBV10-3 CAISDGERAWETQYF TGTGCCATTAGTGATGGGGAGAGAGCGTGGGAGACCCAGTACTTC
. . TRBJ2-1 TRBV20-1 CSARNRWEDGVNEQFF TGCAGTGCCAGGAACAGATGGGAAGACGGGGTCAATGAGCAGTTCTTC
. . TRBJ2-7 TRBV27 CASSLSTVLEQYF TGTGCCAGCAGTTTAAGCACGGTGCTCGAGCAGTACTTC
. TRBD1 TRBJ1-5 TRBV6-2/TRBV6-3 CASSLGQGGSNQPQHF TGTGCCAGCAGTTTGGGACAGGGAGGTAGCAATCAGCCCCAGCATTTT
. . TRBJ1-6 TRBV7-9 CASSPSEVAISPLHF TGTGCCAGCAGCCCCAGCGAAGTGGCAATCTCACCCCTCCACTTT
few . TRBJ1-1 TRBV28 CASSFGPGWENTEAFF TGTGCCAGCAGTTTTGGCCCCGGATGGGAGAACACTGAAGCTTTCTTT
. TRBD2 TRBJ2-1 TRBV9 CASSVWTSGNNEQFF TGTGCCAGCAGCGTTTGGACTAGCGGGAACAATGAGCAGTTCTTC
. . TRBJ1-4 TRBV7-9 CASSLSDEKLFF TGTGCCAGCAGCTTATCTGATGAAAAACTGTTTTTT
. . TRBJ1-4 TRBV23-1 CASSQSDETQTTNEKLFF TGCGCCAGCAGTCAATCAGACGAGACCCAAACAACTAATGAAAAACTGTTTTTT
. . TRBJ1-1 TRBV29-1 CSVVDRTLSTEAFF TGCAGCGTCGTTGACAGAACCTTGAGCACTGAAGCTTTCTTT
. TRBD2 TRBJ2-5 TRBV6-2/TRBV6-3 CASSTFRTSGNQETQYF TGTGCCAGCAGTACCTTCCGGACTAGCGGAAACCAAGAGACCCAGTACTTC
. TRBD2 TRBJ2-5 TRBV3-1 CALYTSGPLKETQYF TGTGCCCTTTACACTAGCGGACCTCTTAAAGAGACCCAGTACTTC